Below are 14 T cell receptor beta chains sequenced from a single sample in a study of blood T cell repertoires in COVID-19. TCRdb keeps only in-frame clones here, not all; method: immunoSEQ multiplex PCR. Of fewer than 100,000 clones in the sample, around 83% were seen once. Sequencing input: peripheral blood. These receptors were taken from a woman aged 45-59 years with acute or convalescent COVID-19.

This rearrangement joins TRBV29-1 to TRBJ1-2; the D gene is possibly TRBD1 (5 bases). CDR1 is SQVTM, CDR2 ANQGSEA, per germline. V shed 4 bases and J shed 1 base, with 16 bases lying between them. The CDR3 is made up of 15 amino acids. CDR3 nucleotides: TGCAGCGTTGTATGGGGGGGACCCCATAACTATGGCTACACCTTC. It is translated as CSVVWGGPHNYGYTF. Full variable domain (outside the CDR3, taken from reference TRBV29-1 and TRBJ1-2): SAVISQKPSRDICQRGTSLTIQCQVDSQVTMMFWYRQQPGQSLTLIATANQGSEATYESGFVIDKFPISRPNLTFSTLTVSNMSPEDSSIYLCSVVWGGPHNYGYTFGSGTRLTVV.

The chain is built from TRBV7-2 and TRBJ1-2; D call uncertain. This CDR3 comprises 17 residues. Germline V CDR1 and CDR2: SGHTA, FQGNSA. V lost 5 bases, J lost 4 bases, and 23 bases lay in between. The CDR3 bases are TGTGCCAGCAGCCCAGCGGTTGGCCTTCTCACCCTCTATGGCTACACCTTC. Amino acids: CASSPAVGLLTLYGYTF.

This clone has only one observation. The rearrangement joins TRBV28 to TRBJ2-5; D is perhaps TRBD2 (7 bases). Trimming stripped 4 bases from V and 5 bases from J, with 11 bases between. The CDR3 is 13 amino acids. Germline lookup yields CDR1 MDHEN and CDR2 SYDVKM. The CDR3 sequence is CASSSGGAETQYF. CDR3 bases: TGTGCCAGCAGTTCGGGGGGCGCGGAGACCCAGTACTTC.

The chain carries TRBV3-1 (or the pseudogene TRBV3-2) and TRBJ2-7, with D possibly being TRBD1 (5 bases). The CDR3 runs to 14 residues. The V gene's germline CDR1 is LGHDT and CDR2 YNNKEL (reference sequence). The V and J ends lost 4 bases and 4 bases respectively, with 14 bases between them. As DNA, the CDR3 is TGTGCCAGCAGCCCTAGGGGCGCCCAATACGAGCAGTACTTC. Its translation is CASSPRGAQYEQYF.

V usage is TRBV5-1 and J usage is TRBJ2-5, with D possibly TRBD2 on 6 matching bases. Per germline, CDR1 SGHRS and CDR2 YFSETQ. This CDR3 region has 13 residues. V was clipped by 4 bases and J by 0 bases, with 7 bases between them. DNA of the CDR3: TGCGCCAGCAGCGGGGGGAACCAAGAGACCCAGTACTTC. Translated: CASSGGNQETQYF.

CDR3 amino acids: CASSFSGTIYEQYF. The CDR3 DNA reads TGTGCCAGCAGTTTTAGCGGGACTATATACGAGCAGTACTTC. The chain uses TRBV28 and TRBJ2-7, with 8 bases identical to TRBD2. Germline values: CDR1 MDHEN, CDR2 SYDVKM. The CDR3 runs to 14 residues. V lost 3 bases and J lost 4; bases outside the gene matches: 5.

This chain uses TRBV9 with TRBJ2-3; possibly TRBD1 for D (5 bases). The V end lost 4 bases, the J end lost 2 bases, and 17 bases lay between the germline ends. This CDR3 is built from 16 residues. In germline, CDR1 is SGDLS, CDR2 YYNGEE. The CDR3 loop is CASSTQTDSLTDTQYF. The DNA for the CDR3 is TGTGCCAGCAGCACCCAAACTGACAGCCTCACAGATACGCAGTATTTT. Combining the CDR3 with reference TRBV9 and TRBJ2-3 gives the whole variable domain DSGVTQTPKHLITATGQRVTLRCSPRSGDLSVYWYQQSLDQGLQFLIQYYNGEERAKGNILERFSAQQFPDLHSELNLSSLELGDSALYFCASSTQTDSLTDTQYFGPGTRLTVL.

The chain employs TRBV15 and TRBJ2-7, with 10 bases aligning to TRBD1. The CDR3 totals 16 residues. The germline V gene encodes CDR1 LNHNV and CDR2 YYDKDF (reference sequence). Losses at the gene ends were 3 bases for V and 3 bases for J; bases not matched to a gene: 8. The CDR3 DNA is TGTGCCACCAGCAGGGGACCGGGACAGGGGAACTACGAGCAGTACTTC. Translation: CATSRGPGQGNYEQYF.

The gene calls are TRBV2 and TRBJ1-5; TRBD1 matches 7 bases. With V trimmed by 3 bases and J by 4 bases, 6 bases remained unmatched. Germline V CDR1 and CDR2: SNHLY, FYNNEI. The CDR3 has 15 residues. The CDR3 loop reads CASSDRGHGNQPQHF. CDR3 DNA sequence: TGTGCCAGCAGTGATAGGGGGCATGGAAATCAGCCCCAGCATTTT.

V and J are TRBV27 and TRBJ1-4; possible D gene TRBD1, 5 bases. The V gene lost 6 bases and the J gene lost 5 bases, with 13 bases spanning the gap. In germline, CDR1 is MNHEY, CDR2 SMNVEV (reference sequence). This CDR3 is built from 14 residues. This chain's CDR3 is CASRAPGPNEKLFF. In DNA, the CDR3 is TGTGCCAGCAGGGCGCCAGGGCCCAATGAAAAACTGTTTTTT.

The count of this clone is one. The chain combines TRBV10-3 with TRBJ2-1, with TRBD2 identical over 9 bases. V lost 3 bases, J lost 0 bases, and 0 bases stayed unmatched. This CDR3 is built from 15 residues. The V gene's germline CDR1 is ENHRY and CDR2 SYGVKD. CDR3 loop: CAISDSGSSYNEQFF. The CDR3 region has the DNA TGTGCCATCAGTGATAGCGGGAGCTCCTACAATGAGCAGTTCTTC.

The gene calls are TRBV7-2 and TRBJ2-1; weak D call: TRBD2 (5 bases). CDR1 is SGHTA, CDR2 FQGNSA, per germline. The CDR3 runs to 15 residues. V dropped 2 bases and J dropped 9 bases, with 17 bases sitting between them. CDR3 amino acids: CASSLRRPGLGEQFF. CDR3 bases: TGTGCCAGCAGCTTAAGGCGTCCGGGGTTGGGTGAGCAGTTCTTC.

The chain combines TRBV28 with TRBJ2-1; possible D gene TRBD1, 5 bases. V was pared by 6 bases and J by 12 bases, with 15 bases between. The CDR3 runs 12 residues. CDR1 and CDR2 from the germline V gene are MDHEN and SYDVKM. The CDR3 protein is CASSLLQAGQFF. In DNA, the CDR3 is TGTGCCAGCAGCCTCTTACAGGCTGGGCAGTTCTTC.

The rearrangement joins TRBV6-2 or TRBV6-3 to TRBJ1-2; 9 nucleotides agree with TRBD1. The junction had 7 bases not matched to a gene; V was cut back by 4 bases and J by 7 bases. CDR1 and CDR2 from the germline V gene are MNHEY and SVGEGT. The CDR3 totals 14 residues. The CDR3 DNA is TGTGCCAGCAGTTTTACACAGGGGGCTGGTGGCTACACCTTC. Protein product: CASSFTQGAGGYTF.